This T cell receptor (beta chain) appears in the sequencing data of a study of blood T cell repertoires in COVID-19. Whole-study context: Acute-phase and convalescent COVID-19 samples originated in the United States, Italy and Spain. In each case, the material was cDNA or gDNA derived from T cells, B-cell-depleted T cells, or PBMCs.

Enrolment of Seattle patients took place during active infection, and they were followed longitudinally. V lost 6 bases to trimming and J lost 3 bases, with 9 bases between them. The CDR3 is 12 amino acids. Germline values: CDR1 MDHEN, CDR2 SYDVKM. TCRdb keeps only in-frame clones here, not all; method: immunoSEQ multiplex PCR. The data hold 70,000 or so clones, with over 80% observed a single time. The sample comprised peripheral blood. The chain couples TRBV28 to TRBJ2-7; D is possibly TRBD2 (6 bases). This sequence originates from a man aged 45-60 years with COVID-19, enrolled during active disease. CDR3 residues: CASRRDFYEQYF. The CDR3 bases are TGTGCCAGCAGGCGGGACTTCTACGAGCAGTACTTC.